These 10 T cell receptor beta chains were all obtained from the same sample, sequenced in a study of blood T cell repertoires in COVID-19. Libraries were prepared by immunoSEQ multiplex PCR; TCRdb keeps only in-frame clonotypes and omits some of them. The table has nearly 100,000 clones, about four fifths seen once. The sequenced sample was peripheral blood. These receptors were obtained from a woman in her sixties or seventies with acute or convalescent COVID-19.

The chain's CDR3 is CAWSGYLGAEAFF. The CDR3 DNA reads as TGTGCCTGGAGTGGTTACCTGGGCGCTGAAGCTTTCTTT. The chain recombines TRBV30 with TRBJ1-1, with unresolved D. The CDR3 is 13 amino acids. The germline V gene has CDR1 GTSNPN and CDR2 SVGIG (reference sequence). V was pared by 1 base and J by 6 bases, with 12 bases between.

The CDR3 is CASSLKGGGNEQYF. The CDR3 DNA sequence: TGTGCCAGCAGCTTAAAAGGCGGGGGGAACGAGCAGTACTTC. V gene TRBV7-2 combines with J gene TRBJ2-7; 8 bases match TRBD2. The V and J ends lost 2 bases and 5 bases, in that order; junction bases with no gene match: 5. CDR3 length equals 14 residues. The V gene's germline CDR1 is SGHTA and CDR2 FQGNSA. Looking up the rest from reference TRBV7-2 and TRBJ2-7 gives the full variable domain: GAGVSQSPSNKVTEKGKDVELRCDPISGHTALYWYRQSLGQGLEFLIYFQGNSAPDKSGLPSDRFSAERTGGSVSTLTIQRTQQEDSAVYLCASSLKGGGNEQYFGPGTRLTVT.

J is TRBJ1-3 and V is TRBV3-1 (or the pseudogene TRBV3-2); tentatively, D is TRBD1 (6 bases). The V gene's germline CDR1 is LGHDT and CDR2 YNNKEL (reference sequence). Trimming cost V 6 bases and J 1 base, with 7 bases left between them. The CDR3 length is 13 residues. Written as DNA, the CDR3 is TGTGCCAGCAGTACAGGGTCTGGAAACACCATATATTTT. Its protein product is CASSTGSGNTIYF.

Here the CDR3 reads CASSQRTGDTIYF. CDR3 DNA sequence: TGCGCCAGCAGCCAAAGGACGGGGGACACCATATATTTT. This sequence joins TRBV4-1 and TRBJ1-3; maybe TRBD1 (5 bases). The CDR3 totals 13 residues. The V gene's germline CDR1 is MGHRA and CDR2 YSYEKL. V was shortened by 2 bases and J by 8 bases, with 10 bases between the two germline ends.

The chain employs TRBV2 and TRBJ2-7, with 10 bases aligning to TRBD1. CDR1 is SNHLY, CDR2 FYNNEI, per germline. With 6 bases clipped from V and 4 bases from J, the junction kept 12 bases outside the gene matches. This CDR3 comprises 16 residues. The CDR3 loop is CASRYSRTGGYYEQYF. The DNA of the CDR3 is TGTGCCAGCAGGTACTCACGGACAGGGGGATATTACGAGCAGTACTTC.

The chain links TRBV11-3 to TRBJ1-1; D gene uncertain. The length of the CDR3 is 13 residues. Germline V gives CDR1 SGHNT, CDR2 YENEEA. The germline V and J ends were trimmed by 3 bases and 1 base, with 6 bases remaining between them. CDR3 sequence: CASSFQENTEAFF. The DNA of the CDR3 is TGTGCCAGCAGCTTTCAGGAGAACACTGAAGCTTTCTTT.

The chain couples TRBV6-1 to TRBJ2-2; TRBD1 agrees at 8 bases. The germline CDR1 and CDR2 sequences are MNHNS and SASEGT. CDR3 length equals 19 residues. After removal of 2 bases from V and 2 bases from J, the junction contained 13 bases not matched to a gene. CDR3 bases: TGTGCCAGCAGTGAATCCATCCCCGGACAGGGACTCAACACCGGGGAGCTGTTTTTT. Translated: CASSESIPGQGLNTGELFF.

For the CDR3, the DNA is TGTGCCAGCAGCTTAGGGGACTTAGCCAAAAACATTCAGTACTTC. It yields the protein CASSLGDLAKNIQYF. The J gene is TRBJ2-4, the V gene TRBV7-8; TRBD2 is a possible D gene (6 bases). CDR3 length equals 15 residues. V was cut by 1 base and J by 0 bases, with 7 bases left in between. CDR1 is SGHVS and CDR2 is FQNEAQ in the germline V gene.

The rearrangement uses TRBV6-5 and TRBJ1-1; TRBD1 is a possible D gene (6 bases). Trimming shortened V by 6 bases and J by 6 bases, and 11 bases separated the two germline ends. The CDR3 extends over 12 amino acids. The germline gives CDR1 MNHEY, CDR2 SVGAGI. The CDR3 loop reads CASSRTDSEAFF. The CDR3, as DNA: TGTGCCAGCAGCCGGACAGATTCTGAAGCTTTCTTT.

This chain links TRBV19 with TRBJ2-2; possibly TRBD2 for D (6 bases). CDR3 length: 15 amino acids. The V end was cut by 6 bases, the J end by 0 bases, with 11 bases between. From germline, CDR1 is LNHDA and CDR2 SQIVND (reference sequence). In DNA form, the CDR3 reads TGTGCCAGTAGACCCCGGGGGACGAACACCGGGGAGCTGTTTTTT. Translation: CASRPRGTNTGELFF.